This T cell receptor (beta chain) was captured in a study of T cells in Graves' hyperthyroidism and ophthalmopathy. Fresh peripheral blood, about 9.6 ml, yielded the PBMCs. The study, taken as a whole, reports: The model predicted ophthalmopathy a median about 6.6 months before onset. Blood also contained most expanded thyroid clonotypes above 0.001.

Researchers amplified the TCR beta CDR3 regions from RNA transcripts. The primer set for the first-round RT-PCR of the TCR CDR3 was HTBI. TCRdb fed the multiplex PCR reads into MiXCR, producing one record per CDR3 protein. Of about half a million distinct CDR3 sequences listed, around 20% were seen once; the top ten hold approximately 48%. This clonotype appeared many times. Its target is unknown. This sequence was found in a middle-aged man with Graves' ophthalmopathy. The material sequenced was blood.

In nucleotides, the CDR3 is TGTGCCAGCAGTGAGGGTCCCCAGGGGAACTACACAGATACGCAGTATTTT. This codes for CASSEGPQGNYTDTQYF. J is TRBJ2-3 and V is TRBV2, with D perhaps matching TRBD1 (6 bases). The germline gives CDR1 SNHLY, CDR2 FYNNEI. Trimming pared 3 bases from V and 2 bases from J, leaving 18 bases between. CDR3 length: 17 amino acids.